This TCR beta chain was sequenced during a study of blood T cell repertoires in COVID-19. Study in general: Material from acute and convalescent COVID-19 was sourced from the United States, Italy and Spain. Sample material is recorded as cDNA or gDNA derived from T cells, B-cell-depleted T cells, or PBMCs.

The CDR3 length is 16 residues. Germline V gene lookup returns CDR1 MNHNS and CDR2 SASEGT. Trimming left V 0 bases short and J 4 bases short, with 14 bases between. Seattle participants joined during active infection and were tracked over time. Original methodology: Nucleated cell number was recorded as an estimate derived from reference gene primer amplification. The data were produced by immunoSEQ multiplex PCR, yet TCRdb's version contains in-frame clones alone and is incomplete. V and J calls and clone size are copied from that table; D and trimming were computed from the DNA. The repertoire has 450,000 or so clones, about 90% of them found once; the top ten carry less than 0.95%.

The chain links TRBV6-1 to TRBJ2-3; TRBD1 might be the D (5 bases). The receptor was derived from a man aged 18-30 years with COVID-19, enrolled during active disease. The sequenced sample was peripheral blood. The CDR3 sequence: CASSEASVWGADTQYF. In DNA, the CDR3 is TGTGCCAGCAGTGAAGCGAGTGTGTGGGGCGCAGATACGCAGTATTTT.